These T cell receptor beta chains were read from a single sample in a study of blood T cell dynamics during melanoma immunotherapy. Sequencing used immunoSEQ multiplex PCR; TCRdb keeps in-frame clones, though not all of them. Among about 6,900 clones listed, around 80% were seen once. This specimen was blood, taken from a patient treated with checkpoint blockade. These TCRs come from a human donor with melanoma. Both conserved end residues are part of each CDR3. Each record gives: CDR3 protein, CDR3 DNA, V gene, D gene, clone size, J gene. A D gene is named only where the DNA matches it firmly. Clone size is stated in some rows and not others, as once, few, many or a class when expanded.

CASEQFTGLRDQPQHF,TGTGCCAGTGAGCAATTTACGGGACTGAGGGATCAGCCCCAGCATTTT,TRBV19,-,-,TRBJ1-5
CATSREQANQPQHF,TGTGCCACCAGCAGAGAACAGGCCAATCAGCCCCAGCATTTT,TRBV15,-,-,TRBJ1-5
CASVFRDRNTEAFF,TGTGCCAGCGTTTTCCGGGACAGGAACACTGAAGCTTTCTTT,TRBV13,TRBD1,once,TRBJ1-1
CASSQDGTYGNTIYF,TGCGCCAGCAGCCAAGATGGGACCTATGGAAACACCATATATTTT,TRBV4-1,-,-,TRBJ1-3
CASSFSRGAYNEQFF,TGTGCCAGCAGCTTTAGCCGGGGTGCCTACAATGAGCAGTTCTTC,TRBV2,-,-,TRBJ2-1
CASSLPPREGMNTEAFF,TGCGCCAGCAGCTTGCCCCCGCGGGAAGGGATGAACACTGAAGCTTTCTTT,TRBV5-1,-,-,TRBJ1-1
CASSLGGSSYSYEQYF,TGTGCCAGCAGCTTGGGTGGCAGTTCTTACTCCTACGAGCAGTACTTC,TRBV5-5,-,-,TRBJ2-7
CASSGQTTGELFF,TGCGCCAGCAGTGGGCAGACCACCGGGGAGCTGTTTTTT,TRBV10-1,-,once,TRBJ2-2
CASSGGQSNTEAFF,TGTGCCAGTAGTGGGGGACAGTCGAACACTGAAGCTTTCTTT,TRBV19,TRBD1,-,TRBJ1-1
CASSPLGRRSSTDTQYF,TGCGCCAGCAGCCCTTTGGGCCGCAGGAGTTCCACAGATACGCAGTATTTT,TRBV5-1,-,-,TRBJ2-3
CASSSGGRGSYNEQFF,TGTGCCAGTAGCTCTGGCGGGAGGGGGTCCTACAATGAGCAGTTCTTC,TRBV19,TRBD2,-,TRBJ2-1
CASSFSGQGTYEQYF,TGTGCCAGCAGCTTTAGTGGACAGGGGACCTACGAGCAGTACTTC,TRBV7-2,TRBD1,-,TRBJ2-7
CASGDTYGYTF,TGTGCCAGCGGGGACACCTATGGCTACACCTTC,TRBV2,-,few,TRBJ1-2
CASSPRGPSGELFF,TGTGCCAGCAGCCCTAGGGGCCCGTCCGGGGAGCTGTTTTTT,TRBV9,-,-,TRBJ2-2
CASRRGAYGSNQPQHF,TGTGCCAGCAGGAGGGGGGCGTATGGAAGCAATCAGCCCCAGCATTTT,TRBV28,-,-,TRBJ1-5
CASAPLDGTYNEQFF,TGTGCTAGCGCCCCTCTAGACGGTACCTACAATGAGCAGTTCTTC,TRBV12-5,-,-,TRBJ2-1
CASSASPRQNSPLHF,TGTGCCAGCAGCGCCTCTCCGAGACAGAATTCACCCCTCCACTTT,TRBV11-2,-,-,TRBJ1-6
CASSLGRDYEQYF,TGTGCCAGCAGCTTAGGCAGGGACTACGAGCAGTACTTC,TRBV7-9,-,-,TRBJ2-7
CATSEGQGLEQYF,TGTGCCACCTCTGAGGGACAGGGTCTCGAGCAGTACTTC,TRBV2,TRBD1,-,TRBJ2-7
CAISVLAGIYEQYF,TGTGCCATCAGTGTACTAGCGGGAATCTACGAGCAGTACTTC,TRBV10-3,TRBD2,-,TRBJ2-7